The 5 T cell receptor beta chains below were found in one sample sequenced in a study of blood T cell repertoires in COVID-19. Sequenced by immunoSEQ multiplex PCR; TCRdb stores in-frame clones only, minus some. The table shows about 64,000 clones, with roughly two thirds occurring only once. Material for sequencing was PBMCs or T cells enriched from blood (not recorded which). These receptors were obtained from a woman aged 60-75 years who had been exposed to COVID-19.

The chain recombines TRBV19 with TRBJ1-1, with unresolved D. The length of the CDR3 is 13 residues. Trimming shortened V by 3 bases and J by 4 bases, and 9 bases separated the two germline ends. CDR1 is LNHDA and CDR2 is SQIVND in the germline V gene (reference sequence). The CDR3 DNA follows: TGTGCCAGTAGTATTGGGGAGACCACTGAAGCTTTCTTT. The encoded protein is CASSIGETTEAFF.

The J gene is TRBJ2-2, the V gene TRBV28; 8 bases fit TRBD1. The CDR3 contains 15 residues. After removal of 4 bases from V and 6 bases from J, the junction contained 7 bases not matched to a gene. Germline V gene lookup returns CDR1 MDHEN and CDR2 SYDVKM. The CDR3 is CASSSAGGGPGELFF. CDR3 coding DNA: TGTGCCAGCAGTTCCGCAGGGGGCGGACCCGGGGAGCTGTTTTTT.

The chain combines TRBV5-3 with TRBJ2-6; D gene unclear. TRBV5-3 has ORF status, its function being uncertain. The CDR3 is made up of 14 amino acids. The V end was cut by 4 bases, the J end by 9 bases, with 14 bases between. CDR3 sequence (DNA): TGTGCCAGAAGCCTGTTGCAGGTAGTCAACGTCCTGACTTTC. This sequence encodes CARSLLQVVNVLTF.

This clone was seen more than once but under ten times. This chain uses TRBV19 with TRBJ1-2; 8 nucleotides align to TRBD1. The CDR3 has 14 amino acids. Trimming cost V 4 bases and J 4 bases; bases outside gene matches: 5. Germline values: CDR1 LNHDA, CDR2 SQIVND (reference sequence). Written as DNA, the CDR3 is TGTGCCAGTAGTAGCAGGGGGCCTGGCTATGGCTACACCTTC. Encoded protein: CASSSRGPGYGYTF.

The chain employs TRBV7-8 and TRBJ2-1; 7 nucleotides match TRBD2. The ends lost 5 bases at V and 4 bases at J; junction bases unmatched: 8. The CDR3 is 15 amino acids. The germline V gene encodes CDR1 SGHVS and CDR2 FQNEAQ. CDR3 protein: CASSRVSSGYNEQFF. For the CDR3, the DNA is TGTGCCAGCAGCCGAGTGTCTAGCGGTTACAATGAGCAGTTCTTC.